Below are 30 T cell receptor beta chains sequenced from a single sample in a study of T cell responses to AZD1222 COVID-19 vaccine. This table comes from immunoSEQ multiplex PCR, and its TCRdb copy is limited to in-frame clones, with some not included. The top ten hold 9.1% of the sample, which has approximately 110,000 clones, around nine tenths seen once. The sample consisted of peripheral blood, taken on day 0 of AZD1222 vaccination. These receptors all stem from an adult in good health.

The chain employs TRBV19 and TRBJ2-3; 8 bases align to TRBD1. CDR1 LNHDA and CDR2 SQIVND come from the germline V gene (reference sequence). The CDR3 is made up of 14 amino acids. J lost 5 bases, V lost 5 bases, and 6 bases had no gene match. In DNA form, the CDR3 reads TGTGCCAGTAGTCAGACAGGGGCAGGAGATACGCAGTATTTT. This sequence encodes CASSQTGAGDTQYF.

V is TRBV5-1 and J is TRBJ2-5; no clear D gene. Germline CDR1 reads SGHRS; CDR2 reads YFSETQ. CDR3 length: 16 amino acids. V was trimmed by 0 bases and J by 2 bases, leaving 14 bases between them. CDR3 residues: CASSLGLGIGQETQYF. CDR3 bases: TGCGCCAGCAGCTTGGGGCTAGGAATAGGGCAAGAGACCCAGTACTTC.

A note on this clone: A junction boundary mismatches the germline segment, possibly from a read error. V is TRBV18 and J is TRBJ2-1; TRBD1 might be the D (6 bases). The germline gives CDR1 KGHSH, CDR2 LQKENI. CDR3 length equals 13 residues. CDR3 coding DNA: TGTGCCAGCTCACTTTCCAGGGGAGATGAGGAGTTCTTC. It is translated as CASSLSRGDEEFF. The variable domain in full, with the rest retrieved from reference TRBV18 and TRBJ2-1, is NAGVMQNPRHLVRRRGQEARLRCSPMKGHSHVYWYRQLPEEGLKFMVYLQKENIIDESGMPKERFSAEFPKEGPSILRIQQVVRGDSAAYFCASSLSRGDEEFFGPGTRLTVL.

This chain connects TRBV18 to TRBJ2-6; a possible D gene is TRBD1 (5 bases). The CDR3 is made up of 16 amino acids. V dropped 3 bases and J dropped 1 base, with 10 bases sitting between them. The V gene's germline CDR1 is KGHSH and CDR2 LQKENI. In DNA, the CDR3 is TGTGCCAGCTCACCCAACCAGGGATCTGGGGCCAACGTCCTGACTTTC. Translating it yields CASSPNQGSGANVLTF.

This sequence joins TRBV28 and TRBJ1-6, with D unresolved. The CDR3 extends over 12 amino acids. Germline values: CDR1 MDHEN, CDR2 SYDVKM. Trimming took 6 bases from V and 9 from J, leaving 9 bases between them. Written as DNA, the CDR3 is TGTGCCAGCAGCAAATGGAGTTCACCCCTCCACTTT. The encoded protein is CASSKWSSPLHF.

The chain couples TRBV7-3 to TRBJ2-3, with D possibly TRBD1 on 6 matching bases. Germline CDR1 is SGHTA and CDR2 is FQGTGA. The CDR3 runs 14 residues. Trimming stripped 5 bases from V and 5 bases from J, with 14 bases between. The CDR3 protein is CASSLGTSRDTQYF. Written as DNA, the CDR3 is TGTGCCAGCAGCCTCGGGACAAGTAGAGATACGCAGTATTTT.

The CDR3 sequence: CASSTGLAGRQPEQFF. As DNA, the CDR3 is TGTGCCAGTAGTACCGGACTAGCGGGAAGGCAACCTGAGCAGTTCTTC. This chain connects TRBV19 to TRBJ2-1, with 12 bases matching TRBD2. The germline V gene encodes CDR1 LNHDA and CDR2 SQIVND (reference sequence). Losses at the gene ends were 4 bases for V and 9 bases for J; bases not matched to a gene: 10. The CDR3 totals 16 residues.

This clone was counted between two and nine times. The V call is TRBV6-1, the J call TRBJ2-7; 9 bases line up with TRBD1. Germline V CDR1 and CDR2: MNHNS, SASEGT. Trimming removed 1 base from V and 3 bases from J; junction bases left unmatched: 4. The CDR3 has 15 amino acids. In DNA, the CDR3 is TGTGCCAGCAGTGAAGGGGGGACAGGGAGCTACGAGCAGTACTTC. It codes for CASSEGGTGSYEQYF.

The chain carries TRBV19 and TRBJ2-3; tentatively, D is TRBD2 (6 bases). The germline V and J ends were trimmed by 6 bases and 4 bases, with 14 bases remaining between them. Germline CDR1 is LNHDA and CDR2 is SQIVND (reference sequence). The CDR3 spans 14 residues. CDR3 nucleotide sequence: TGTGCCAGTAGCCGGGACTCCCGGGCAGATACGCAGTATTTT. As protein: CASSRDSRADTQYF.

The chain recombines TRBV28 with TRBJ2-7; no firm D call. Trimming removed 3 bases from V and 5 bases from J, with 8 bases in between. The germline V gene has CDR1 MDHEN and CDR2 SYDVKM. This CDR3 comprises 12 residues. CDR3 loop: CASSFSENEQYF. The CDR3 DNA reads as TGTGCCAGCAGTTTCTCGGAAAACGAGCAGTACTTC.

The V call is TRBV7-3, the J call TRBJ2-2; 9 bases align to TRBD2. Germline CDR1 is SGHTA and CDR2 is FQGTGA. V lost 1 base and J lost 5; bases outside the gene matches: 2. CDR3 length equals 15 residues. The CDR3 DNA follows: TGTGCCAGCAGCTTAAATAGCGGGGGAACCGGGGAGCTGTTTTTT. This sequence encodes CASSLNSGGTGELFF.

The CDR3 protein is CAIGSGGDYGYTF. The CDR3 bases are TGTGCCATCGGTTCGGGGGGAGATTATGGCTACACCTTC. The chain recombines TRBV10-3 with TRBJ1-2; perhaps TRBD1 as D (5 bases). The germline CDR1 and CDR2 sequences are ENHRY and SYGVKD. V was shortened by 8 bases and J by 5 bases, with 15 bases between the two germline ends. This CDR3 is built from 13 residues.

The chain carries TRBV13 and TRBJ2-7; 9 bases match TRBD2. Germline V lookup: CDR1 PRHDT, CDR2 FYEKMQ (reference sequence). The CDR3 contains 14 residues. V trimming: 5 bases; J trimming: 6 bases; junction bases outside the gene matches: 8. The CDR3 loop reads CASSPIGREGEQYF. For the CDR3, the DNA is TGTGCCAGCAGCCCCATCGGGCGGGAGGGCGAGCAGTACTTC.

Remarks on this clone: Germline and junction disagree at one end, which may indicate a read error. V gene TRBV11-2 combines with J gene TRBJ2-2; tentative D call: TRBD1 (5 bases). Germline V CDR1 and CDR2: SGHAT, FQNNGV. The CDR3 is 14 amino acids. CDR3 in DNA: TGTGCCAGCAGGTTAGACAGGAACACCGGGGAGCTGTTTTTT. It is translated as CASRLDRNTGELFF.

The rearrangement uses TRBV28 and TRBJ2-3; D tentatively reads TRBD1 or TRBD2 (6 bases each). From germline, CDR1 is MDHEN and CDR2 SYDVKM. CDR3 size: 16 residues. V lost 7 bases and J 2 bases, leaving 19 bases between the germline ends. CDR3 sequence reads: CASIPRGGLHTDTQYF. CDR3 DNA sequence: TGTGCCAGCATACCCCGAGGGGGGCTTCACACAGATACGCAGTATTTT.

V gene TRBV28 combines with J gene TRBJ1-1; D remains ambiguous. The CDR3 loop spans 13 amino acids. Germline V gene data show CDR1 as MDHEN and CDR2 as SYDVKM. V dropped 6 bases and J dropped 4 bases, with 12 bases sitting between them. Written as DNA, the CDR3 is TGTGCCAGCAGCGTACCCCTCGGCACTGAAGCTTTCTTT. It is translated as CASSVPLGTEAFF.

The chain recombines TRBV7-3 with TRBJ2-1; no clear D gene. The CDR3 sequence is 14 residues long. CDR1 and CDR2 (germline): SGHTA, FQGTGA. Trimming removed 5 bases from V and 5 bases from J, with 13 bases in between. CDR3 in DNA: TGTGCCAGCAGCCCCGGGCGTGCGAACAATGAGCAGTTCTTC. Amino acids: CASSPGRANNEQFF.

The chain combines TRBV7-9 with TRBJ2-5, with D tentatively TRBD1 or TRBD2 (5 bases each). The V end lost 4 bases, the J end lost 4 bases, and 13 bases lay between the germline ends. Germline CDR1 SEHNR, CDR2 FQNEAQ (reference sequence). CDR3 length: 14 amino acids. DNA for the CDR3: TGTGCCAGCAGCTCGGTGAGGGGAAGAGAGACCCAGTACTTC. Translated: CASSSVRGRETQYF.

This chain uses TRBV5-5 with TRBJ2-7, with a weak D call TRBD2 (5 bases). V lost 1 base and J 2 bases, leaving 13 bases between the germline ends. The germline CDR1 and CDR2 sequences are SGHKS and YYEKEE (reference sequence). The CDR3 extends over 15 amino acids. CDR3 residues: CASSLRGNIAYEQYF. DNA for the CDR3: TGTGCCAGCAGCTTGAGAGGGAATATCGCCTACGAGCAGTACTTC.

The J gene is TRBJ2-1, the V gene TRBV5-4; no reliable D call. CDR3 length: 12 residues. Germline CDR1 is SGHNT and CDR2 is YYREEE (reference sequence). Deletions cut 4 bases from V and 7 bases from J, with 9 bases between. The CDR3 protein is CASSPPRNEQFF. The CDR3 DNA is TGTGCCAGCAGCCCGCCGAGAAATGAGCAGTTCTTC.

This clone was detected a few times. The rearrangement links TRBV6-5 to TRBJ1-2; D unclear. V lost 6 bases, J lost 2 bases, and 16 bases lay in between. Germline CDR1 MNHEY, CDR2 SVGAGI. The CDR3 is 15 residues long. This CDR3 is CASRDVAGSNYGYTF. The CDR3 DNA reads TGTGCCAGCAGAGACGTGGCTGGGTCCAACTATGGCTACACCTTC.

Here the CDR3 DNA reads TGTGCCACCAGTGGGTTAGCCCTCCATGGGTCCTACAATGAGCAGTTCTTC. This gives the protein CATSGLALHGSYNEQFF. This chain links TRBV24-1 with TRBJ2-1; D is uncertain. The germline V gene has CDR1 KGHDR and CDR2 SFDVKD. This CDR3 has 17 amino acids. Trimming took off 5 bases at V and 1 base at J, with 17 bases between the two ends.

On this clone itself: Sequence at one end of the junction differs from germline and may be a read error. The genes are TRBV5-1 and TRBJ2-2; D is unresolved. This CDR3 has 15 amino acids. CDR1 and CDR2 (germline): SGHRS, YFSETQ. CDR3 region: CASSLGFSSSGELFF. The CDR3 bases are TGCGCCAGCAGTTTGGGCTTCTCAAGTTCCGGGGAGCTGTTTTTT.

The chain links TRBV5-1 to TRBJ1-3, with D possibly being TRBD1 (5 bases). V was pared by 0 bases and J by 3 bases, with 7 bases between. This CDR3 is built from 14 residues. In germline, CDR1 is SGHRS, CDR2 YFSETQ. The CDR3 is CASSLAQGGNTIYF. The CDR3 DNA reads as TGCGCCAGCAGCTTGGCCCAGGGTGGAAACACCATATATTTT. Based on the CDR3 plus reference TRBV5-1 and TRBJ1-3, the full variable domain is KAGVTQTPRYLIKTRGQQVTLSCSPISGHRSVSWYQQTPGQGLQFLFEYFSETQRNKGNFPGRFSGRQFSNSRSEMNVSTLELGDSALYLCASSLAQGGNTIYFGEGSWLTVV.

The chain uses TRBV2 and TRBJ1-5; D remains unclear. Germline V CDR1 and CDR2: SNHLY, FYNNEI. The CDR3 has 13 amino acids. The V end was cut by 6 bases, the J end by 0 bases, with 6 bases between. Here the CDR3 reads CASSQVSNQPQHF. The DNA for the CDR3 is TGTGCCAGCAGCCAGGTTAGCAATCAGCCCCAGCATTTT.

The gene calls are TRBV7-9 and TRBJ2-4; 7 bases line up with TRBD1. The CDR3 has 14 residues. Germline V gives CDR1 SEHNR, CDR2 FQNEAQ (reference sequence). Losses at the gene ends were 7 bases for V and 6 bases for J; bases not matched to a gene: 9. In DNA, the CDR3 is TGTGCCAGCAACTCCGGACAGGCGAGAAACATTCAGTACTTC. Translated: CASNSGQARNIQYF.

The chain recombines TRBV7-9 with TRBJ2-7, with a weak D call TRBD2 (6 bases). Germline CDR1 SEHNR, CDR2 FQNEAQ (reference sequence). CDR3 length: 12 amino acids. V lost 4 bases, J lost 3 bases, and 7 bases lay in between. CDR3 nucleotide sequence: TGTGCCAGCAGCTCGACTAGCTACGAGCAGTACTTC. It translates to CASSSTSYEQYF.

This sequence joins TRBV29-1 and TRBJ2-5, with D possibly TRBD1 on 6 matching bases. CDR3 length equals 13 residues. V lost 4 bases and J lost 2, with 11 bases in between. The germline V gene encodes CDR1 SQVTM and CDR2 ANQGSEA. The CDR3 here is CSVVKDRQETQYF. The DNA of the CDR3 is TGCAGCGTTGTGAAGGACAGACAAGAGACCCAGTACTTC.

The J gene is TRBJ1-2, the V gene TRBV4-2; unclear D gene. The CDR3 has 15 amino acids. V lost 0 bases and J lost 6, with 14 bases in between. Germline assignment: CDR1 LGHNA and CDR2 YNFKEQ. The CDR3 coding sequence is TGTGCCAGCAGCCAAGAAAGCCGGGGAATGGATGGCTACACCTTC. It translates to CASSQESRGMDGYTF.

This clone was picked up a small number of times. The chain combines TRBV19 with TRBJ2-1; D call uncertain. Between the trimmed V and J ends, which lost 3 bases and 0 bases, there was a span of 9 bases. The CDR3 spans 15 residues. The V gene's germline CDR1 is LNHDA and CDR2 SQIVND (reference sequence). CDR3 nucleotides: TGTGCCAGTAGTATTTGGGTGAGCTCCTACAATGAGCAGTTCTTC. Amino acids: CASSIWVSSYNEQFF.